This T cell receptor beta chain was identified in a study of T cells in Graves' hyperthyroidism and ophthalmopathy. Study-wide findings and caveats: In simple terms, a model built on 13 V-J features told ophthalmopathy apart from stable hyperthyroidism.

There were TCR beta CDR3 regions amplified from RNA transcripts. Researchers ran a first-round RT-PCR on the TCR CDR3 using the HTBI primer set. Via MiXCR, TCRdb re-called the multiplex PCR reads, giving one row per CDR3 protein. Of approximately 430,000 distinct CDR3 sequences in the sample, 15% to 17% were seen once. This clonotype was seen repeatedly, ten times or more. Antigen unknown. This sequence originates from a woman younger than 30 with Graves' hyperthyroidism. The sample taken for sequencing was blood.

The CDR3 DNA reads TGTGCCAGCAGATCCCGGGACAGGCACACAGATACGCAGTATTTT. It yields the protein CASRSRDRHTDTQYF. The gene calls are TRBV28 and TRBJ2-3; 8 bases are shared with TRBD1. CDR1 and CDR2 (germline): MDHEN, SYDVKM. J lost 2 bases, V lost 6 bases, and 7 bases had no gene match. The CDR3 extends over 15 amino acids.